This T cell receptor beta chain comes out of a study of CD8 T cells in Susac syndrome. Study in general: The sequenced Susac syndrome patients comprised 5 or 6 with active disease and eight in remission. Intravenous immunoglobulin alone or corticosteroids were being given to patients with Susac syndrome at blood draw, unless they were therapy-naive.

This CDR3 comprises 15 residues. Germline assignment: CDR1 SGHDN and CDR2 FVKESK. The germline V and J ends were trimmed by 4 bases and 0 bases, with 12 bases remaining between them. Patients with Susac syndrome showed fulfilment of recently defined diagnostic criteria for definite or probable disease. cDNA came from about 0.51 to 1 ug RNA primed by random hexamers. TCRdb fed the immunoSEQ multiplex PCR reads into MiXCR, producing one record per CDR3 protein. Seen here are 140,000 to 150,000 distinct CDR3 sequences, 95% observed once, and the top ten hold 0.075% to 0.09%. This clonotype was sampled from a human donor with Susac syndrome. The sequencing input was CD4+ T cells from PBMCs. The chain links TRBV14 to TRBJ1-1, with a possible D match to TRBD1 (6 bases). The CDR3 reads CASSLVSGVNTEAFF. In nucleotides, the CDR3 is TGTGCCAGCAGCCTTGTATCAGGGGTGAACACTGAAGCTTTCTTT.